This T cell receptor (beta chain) was captured by sequencing in a study of T-cell reconstitution after alpha-beta-depleted transplantation in children (TCRdb year 2016). Study-level background: Using TCR repertoire profiling, the study followed T-cell immune reconstitution in a quantitative way in children after TCRalphabeta/CD19-depleted allogeneic hematopoietic cell transplantation.

CDR1 and CDR2 are read off the germline V gene (reference sequence) as MNHEY and SMNVEV. The junction shows trimming of 3 bases on V and 7 bases on J, plus 4 bases between the germline ends. The CDR3, cysteine through phenylalanine, is 12 amino acids long. Left in the record is the CDR3 DNA by itself, 36 bases read in frame from the first base. In light of the paper, this sample's time point label describes: day 60 (about 2 months) after transplantation. Read against the paper, the sample's treatment or condition label means: allogeneic hematopoietic cell transplantation with graft depleted of TCRalphabeta T cells and CD19 B cells. TCRalphabeta/CD19-depleted allogeneic hematopoietic cell grafts were given to the transplant recipients, all of whom were children. The library was prepared using PCR. The sequencer listed for this sample is Illumina HiSeq 2500. To normalize quantification of the TCRbeta repertoire, the TCR libraries were built with molecular barcoding that relied on unique molecular identifiers. The raw public data were reprocessed by TCRdb itself: fastp quality trimming at Q25, MiXCR clonotype calling, in-frame beta chains only. Rows with one shared CDR3 protein collapse into an entry with the most common genes and DNA. Here the sample has roughly 100,000 distinct CDR3 sequences; approximately 6% occur a single time. Of the sample, around 5.6% falls within the top ten clones.

The investigation overall reported the following: Apparently early alphabetaT-cell count recovery about two months after transplant reportedly relied on only several hundred rapidly expanded clones derived from non-depleted graft cells. The frequencies of hyperexpanded clones fell over the following months, and after one year, T-cell counts and TCRbeta diversity were mostly attributed to newly produced T cells. In some patients, the high TCRbeta diversity seen at day 60 was put down to recipient T cells and intrathymic progenitors that had survived conditioning.

About this clonotype: Its target antigen remains unknown. The record has no base qualities; no much larger clone is one base away.

The receptor's source is a female patient between 2 and 10 years old who had a stem cell transplant for Fanconi anemia, so the T cells may come from the graft donor. Rearrangement joined TRBV27 to TRBJ1-6, with an unclear D gene assignment. The source material was PBMCs, mostly from graft donor cells, sampled 60 days after TCRalphabeta/CD19-depleted stem cell transplant. The DNA sequence is given as TGTGCCAGCAGTTTGGGGAATTCACCCCTCCACTTT. Its translation reads: CASSLGNSPLHF.